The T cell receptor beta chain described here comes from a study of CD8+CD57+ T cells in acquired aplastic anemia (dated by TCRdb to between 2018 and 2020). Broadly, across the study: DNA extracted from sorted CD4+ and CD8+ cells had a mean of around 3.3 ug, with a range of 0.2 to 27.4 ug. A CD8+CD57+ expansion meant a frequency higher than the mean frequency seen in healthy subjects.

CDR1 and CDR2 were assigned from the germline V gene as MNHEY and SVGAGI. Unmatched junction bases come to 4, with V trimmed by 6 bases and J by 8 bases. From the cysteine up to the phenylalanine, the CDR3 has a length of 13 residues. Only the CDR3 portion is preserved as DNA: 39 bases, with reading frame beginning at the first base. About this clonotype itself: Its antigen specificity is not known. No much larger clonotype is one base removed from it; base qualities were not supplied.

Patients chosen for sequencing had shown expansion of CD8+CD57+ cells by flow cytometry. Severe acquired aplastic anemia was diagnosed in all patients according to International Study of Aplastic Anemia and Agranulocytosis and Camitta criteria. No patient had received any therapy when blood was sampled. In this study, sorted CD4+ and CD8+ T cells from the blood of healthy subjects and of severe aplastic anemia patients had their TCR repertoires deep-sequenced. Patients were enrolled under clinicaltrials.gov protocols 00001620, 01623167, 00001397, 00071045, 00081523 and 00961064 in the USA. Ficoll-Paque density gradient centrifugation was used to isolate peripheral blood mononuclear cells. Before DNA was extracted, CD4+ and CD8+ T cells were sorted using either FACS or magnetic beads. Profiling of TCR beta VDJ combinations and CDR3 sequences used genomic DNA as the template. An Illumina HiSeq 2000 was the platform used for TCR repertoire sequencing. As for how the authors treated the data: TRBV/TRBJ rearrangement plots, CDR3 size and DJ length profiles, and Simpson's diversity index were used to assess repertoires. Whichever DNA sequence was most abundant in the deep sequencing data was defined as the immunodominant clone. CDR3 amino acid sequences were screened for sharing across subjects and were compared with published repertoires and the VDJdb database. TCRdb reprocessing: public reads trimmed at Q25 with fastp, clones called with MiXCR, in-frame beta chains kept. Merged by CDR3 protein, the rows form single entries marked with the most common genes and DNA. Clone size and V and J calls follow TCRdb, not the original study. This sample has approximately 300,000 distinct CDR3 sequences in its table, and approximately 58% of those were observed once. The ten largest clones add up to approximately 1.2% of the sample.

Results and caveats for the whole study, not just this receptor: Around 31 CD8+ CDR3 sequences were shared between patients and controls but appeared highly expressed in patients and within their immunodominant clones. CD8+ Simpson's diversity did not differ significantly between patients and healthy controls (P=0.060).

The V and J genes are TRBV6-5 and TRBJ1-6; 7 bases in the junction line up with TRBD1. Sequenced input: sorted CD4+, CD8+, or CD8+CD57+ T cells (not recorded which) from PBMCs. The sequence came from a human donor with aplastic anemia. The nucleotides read TGTGCCAGCAGAGCCACAGGGGATTCACCCCTCCACTTT. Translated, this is CASRATGDSPLHF.